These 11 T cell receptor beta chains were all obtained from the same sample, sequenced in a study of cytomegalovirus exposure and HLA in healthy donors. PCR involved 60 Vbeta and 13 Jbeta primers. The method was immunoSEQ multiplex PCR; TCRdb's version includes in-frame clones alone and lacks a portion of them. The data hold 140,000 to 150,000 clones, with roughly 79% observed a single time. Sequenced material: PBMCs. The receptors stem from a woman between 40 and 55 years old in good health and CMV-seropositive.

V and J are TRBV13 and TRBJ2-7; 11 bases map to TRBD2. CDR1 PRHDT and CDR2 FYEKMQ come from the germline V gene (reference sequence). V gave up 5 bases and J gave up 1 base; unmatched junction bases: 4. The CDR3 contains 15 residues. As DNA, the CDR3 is TGTGCCAGCAGCCCGCGACTAGCGGGATCCTACGAGCAGTACTTC. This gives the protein CASSPRLAGSYEQYF.

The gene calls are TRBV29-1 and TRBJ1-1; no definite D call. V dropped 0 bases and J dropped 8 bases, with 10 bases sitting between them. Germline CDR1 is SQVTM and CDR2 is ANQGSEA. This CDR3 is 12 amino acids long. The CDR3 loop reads CSVEENSREAFF. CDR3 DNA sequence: TGCAGCGTTGAAGAGAACAGTCGGGAAGCTTTCTTT.

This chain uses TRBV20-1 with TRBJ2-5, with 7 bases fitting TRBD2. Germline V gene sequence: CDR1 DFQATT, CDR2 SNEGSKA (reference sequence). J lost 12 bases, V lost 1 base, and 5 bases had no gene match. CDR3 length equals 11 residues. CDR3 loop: CSARVEGTKYF. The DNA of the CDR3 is TGCAGTGCTAGAGTTGAGGGGACTAAGTACTTC.

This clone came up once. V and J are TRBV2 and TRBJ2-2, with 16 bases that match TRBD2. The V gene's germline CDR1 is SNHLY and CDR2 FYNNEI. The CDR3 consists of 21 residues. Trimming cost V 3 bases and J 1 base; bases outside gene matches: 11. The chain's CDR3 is CASSEDIGTSGGGKNTGELFF. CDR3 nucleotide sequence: TGTGCCAGCAGTGAGGATATAGGGACTAGCGGGGGGGGAAAGAACACCGGGGAGCTGTTTTTT.

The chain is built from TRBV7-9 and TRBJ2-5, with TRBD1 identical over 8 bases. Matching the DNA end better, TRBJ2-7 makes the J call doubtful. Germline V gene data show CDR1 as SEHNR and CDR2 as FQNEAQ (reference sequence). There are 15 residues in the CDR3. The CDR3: CASSSDRGYWYEQYF. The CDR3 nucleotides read TGTGCCAGCAGCTCCGACAGGGGTTATTGGTACGAGCAGTACTTC.

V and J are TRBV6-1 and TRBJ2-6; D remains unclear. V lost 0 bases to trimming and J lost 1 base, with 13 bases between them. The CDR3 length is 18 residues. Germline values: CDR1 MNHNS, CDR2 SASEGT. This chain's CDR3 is CASSEAKYSISGANVLTF. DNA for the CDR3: TGTGCCAGCAGTGAAGCCAAATACTCGATTTCTGGGGCCAACGTCCTGACTTTC.

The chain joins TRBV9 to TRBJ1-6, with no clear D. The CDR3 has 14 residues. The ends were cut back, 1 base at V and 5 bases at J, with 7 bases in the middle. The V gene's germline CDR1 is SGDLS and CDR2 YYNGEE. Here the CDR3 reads CASSVRSDNSPLHF. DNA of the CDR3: TGTGCCAGCAGCGTACGGTCTGATAATTCACCCCTCCACTTT.

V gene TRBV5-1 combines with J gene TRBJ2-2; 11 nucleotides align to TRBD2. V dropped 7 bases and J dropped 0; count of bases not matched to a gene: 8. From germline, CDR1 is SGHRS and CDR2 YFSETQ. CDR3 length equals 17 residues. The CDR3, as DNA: TGCGCCAGCCGGTCTAGCGGGGGGTCCGCGAACACCGGGGAGCTGTTTTTT. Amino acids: CASRSSGGSANTGELFF.

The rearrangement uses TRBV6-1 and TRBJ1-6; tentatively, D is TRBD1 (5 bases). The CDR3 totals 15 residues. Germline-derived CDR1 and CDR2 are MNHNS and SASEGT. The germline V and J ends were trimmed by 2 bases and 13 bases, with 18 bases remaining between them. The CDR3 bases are TGTGCCAGCAGTGAACGGGGGACGGCGAGGAGGCCCCTCCACTTT. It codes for CASSERGTARRPLHF.

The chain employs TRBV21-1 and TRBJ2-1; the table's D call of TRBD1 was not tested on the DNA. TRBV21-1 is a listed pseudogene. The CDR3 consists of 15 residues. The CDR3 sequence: CASSRALTGDNEQFF. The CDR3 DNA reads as TGTGCCAGCAGCAGAGCTTTAACAGGGGATAATGAGCAGTTCTTC.

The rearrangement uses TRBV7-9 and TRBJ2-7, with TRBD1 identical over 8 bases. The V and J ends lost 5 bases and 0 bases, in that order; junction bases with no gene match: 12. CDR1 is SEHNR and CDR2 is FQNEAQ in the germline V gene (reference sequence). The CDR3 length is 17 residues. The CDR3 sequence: CASSAGQGGLSSYEQYF. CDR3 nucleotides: TGTGCCAGCAGCGCCGGACAGGGCGGCCTTAGCTCCTACGAGCAGTACTTC.